A single sample is the source of the 23 T cell receptor beta chains below, sequenced in a study of Ad26.COV2.S vaccination and SARS-CoV-2 variants. Treatment given: 19 received Ad26.COV2.S at low or high dose, single or two shots; several received placebo; per-sample allocation not given. It was on day 63 after the first vaccine or placebo injection that samples were taken. TCRdb keeps only in-frame clones here, not all; method: immunoSEQ multiplex PCR. The repertoire holds approximately 250,000 clones, with approximately 88% as singletons. Sequencing was performed on peripheral blood, taken in a trial of Ad26.COV2.S vaccine versus placebo. The source is a person between 18 and 65 years old who received the Ad26.COV2.S COVID-19 vaccine or a placebo.

The chain recombines TRBV7-3 with TRBJ2-1; D possibly uses TRBD1 or TRBD2 (5 bases each). Deletions cut 3 bases from V and 4 bases from J, with 19 bases between. This CDR3 region has 17 residues. CDR1 SGHTA and CDR2 FQGTGA come from the germline V gene. DNA of the CDR3: TGTGCCAGCAGCTTGTTCGGGACCTCTGGGGAGTACAATGAGCAGTTCTTC. Residues: CASSLFGTSGEYNEQFF.

The CDR3: CATSRATGEKLFF. The CDR3 coding sequence is TGTGCCACCAGCAGAGCAACTGGTGAAAAACTGTTTTTT. The chain couples TRBV15 to TRBJ1-4; D gene uncertain. The CDR3 covers 13 residues. Trimming pared 1 base from V and 7 bases from J, leaving 7 bases between. The germline CDR1 and CDR2 sequences are LNHNV and YYDKDF (reference sequence).

This clone showed up just a few times. CDR3 residues: CASSKASYEQYV. The CDR3 region has the DNA TGTGCCAGCAGCAAAGCCTCCTACGAGCAGTACGTC. This chain joins TRBV21-1 and TRBJ2-7. TRBV21-1 is recorded as a pseudogene. The CDR3 consists of 12 residues.

This clone was recorded once. V is TRBV21-1 and J is TRBJ1-4. TRBV21-1 is deemed a pseudogene. The CDR3 totals 10 residues. The chain's CDR3 is CASRCEKLFF. The DNA for the CDR3 is TGTGCCAGCAGATGTGAAAAACTGTTTTTT.

The rearrangement joins TRBV7-9 to TRBJ2-5; 10 bases are shared with TRBD1. Per the germline V gene, CDR1 is SEHNR and CDR2 is FQNEAQ (reference sequence). The J segment lost 4 bases and the V segment lost 4 bases, leaving 3 bases of the junction unmatched. The CDR3 sequence is 14 residues long. The CDR3 protein is CASSSGQGRETQYF. CDR3 nucleotides: TGTGCCAGCAGCTCGGGACAGGGGCGAGAGACCCAGTACTTC.

V and J are TRBV9 and TRBJ1-3, with D possibly TRBD1 on 6 matching bases. Germline V CDR1 and CDR2: SGDLS, YYNGEE. Trimming left V 3 bases short and J 3 bases short, with 25 bases between. The CDR3 loop spans 19 amino acids. In nucleotides, the CDR3 is TGTGCCAGCAGCGCCCAGGGACACCTCCAGGGATTTTATGGAAACACCATATATTTT. This encodes CASSAQGHLQGFYGNTIYF.

The CDR3 protein is CASSPRGGVNTEAFF. CDR3 nucleotide sequence: TGTGCCAGCTCACCCCGGGGTGGGGTGAACACTGAAGCTTTCTTT. V is TRBV18 and J is TRBJ1-1, with D unresolved. Trimming left V 3 bases short and J 0 bases short, with 11 bases between. The CDR3 contains 15 residues. Germline loops: CDR1 KGHSH, CDR2 LQKENI.

This chain links TRBV2 with TRBJ2-2; D unresolved. Trimming removed 6 bases from V and 7 bases from J, with 6 bases in between. Germline CDR1 is SNHLY and CDR2 is FYNNEI. CDR3 length equals 11 residues. The CDR3: CASRLSGELFF. The CDR3 DNA sequence: TGTGCCAGCAGGCTCAGCGGGGAGCTGTTTTTT.

The chain is built from TRBV5-1 and TRBJ2-7; the D call may be TRBD1 or TRBD2 (5 bases each). The germline V gene has CDR1 SGHRS and CDR2 YFSETQ. The CDR3 is 14 residues long. V lost 4 bases and J lost 1, with 12 bases in between. The DNA for the CDR3 is TGCGCCAGCAGCACCGGGGACGGTTCCTACGAGCAGTACGTC. This translates into CASSTGDGSYEQYV.

This chain connects TRBV14 to TRBJ2-7, with D tentatively TRBD1 (6 bases). Germline loops: CDR1 SGHDN, CDR2 FVKESK. The germline V and J ends were trimmed by 6 bases and 3 bases, with 18 bases remaining between them. This CDR3 has 15 amino acids. The CDR3 bases are TGTGCCAGCAGTCAAAGGCAGGGGAGAGTCTACGAGCAGTACTTC. Its translation: CASSQRQGRVYEQYF.

CDR3 in amino acids: CASSSLREAPYGYTF. The CDR3 DNA reads TGCGCCAGCAGCTCCCTCCGGGAGGCCCCCTATGGCTACACCTTC. The chain combines TRBV4-1 with TRBJ1-2, with D uncertain. The germline V gene has CDR1 MGHRA and CDR2 YSYEKL. The CDR3 loop spans 15 amino acids. V gave up 5 bases and J gave up 4 bases, with 17 bases separating them.

The V and J genes are TRBV7-2 and TRBJ1-2; TRBD1 agrees at 8 bases. The CDR3 is 15 amino acids. Germline CDR1 reads SGHTA; CDR2 reads FQGNSA. The V segment lost 5 bases and the J segment 4 bases; nucleotides outside the gene matches: 9. Here the CDR3 DNA reads TGTGCCAGCAGCGGGAGGGACAGGTCAGCCTATGGCTACACCTTC. Amino acids: CASSGRDRSAYGYTF.

V usage is TRBV7-2 and J usage is TRBJ1-2; 8 bases line up with TRBD1. This CDR3 contains 15 residues. CDR1 and CDR2 (germline): SGHTA, FQGNSA. Trimming cost V 4 bases and J 3 bases; bases outside gene matches: 7. The CDR3 region has the DNA TGTGCCAGCAGCTCTCCGGGACAGGATCACTATGGCTACACCTTC. Translating gives CASSSPGQDHYGYTF.

This chain joins TRBV6-6 and TRBJ1-1; 7 nucleotides line up with TRBD1. CDR1 is MNHNY and CDR2 is SVGAGI in the germline V gene (reference sequence). V dropped 6 bases and J dropped 4; count of bases not matched to a gene: 14. The length of the CDR3 is 16 residues. CDR3 sequence: CASRDGTARARTEAFF. In DNA, the CDR3 is TGTGCCAGCAGAGATGGGACAGCGAGAGCCCGCACTGAAGCTTTCTTT.

V and J are TRBV4-1 and TRBJ1-4, with D perhaps TRBD1 (5 bases). The CDR3 covers 14 residues. CDR1 is MGHRA and CDR2 is YSYEKL in the germline V gene. Trimming removed 3 bases at V and 7 bases at J, with 12 bases between. CDR3 coding DNA: TGCGCCAGCAGCCAGGTGGCCGGGGGTGAAAAACTGTTTTTT. It codes for CASSQVAGGEKLFF.

The chain uses TRBV5-1 and TRBJ2-1, with 10 positions matching TRBD2. Germline V CDR1 and CDR2: SGHRS, YFSETQ. CDR3 length: 16 residues. V was pared by 0 bases and J by 5 bases, with 5 bases of the junction left unmatched. CDR3 bases: TGCGCCAGCAGCTTGGGCACTAGCGGGACGAACAATGAGCAGTTCTTC. Translating gives CASSLGTSGTNNEQFF.

V usage is TRBV5-1 and J usage is TRBJ1-5; D call uncertain. The CDR3 has 15 residues. V lost 5 bases to trimming and J lost 0 bases, with 12 bases between them. Per germline, CDR1 SGHRS and CDR2 YFSETQ. The CDR3 sequence: CASSSGGSSNQPQHF. In DNA, the CDR3 is TGCGCCAGCAGTAGTGGAGGTTCTAGCAATCAGCCCCAGCATTTT.

The genes are TRBV6-5 and TRBJ1-1, with D possibly matching TRBD1 (6 bases). Trimming shortened V by 5 bases and J by 4 bases, and 14 bases separated the two germline ends. Germline V gene data show CDR1 as MNHEY and CDR2 as SVGAGI. CDR3 length equals 14 residues. CDR3 residues: CASSISGVGTEAFF. The CDR3 nucleotides are TGTGCCAGCAGTATTTCAGGGGTCGGCACTGAAGCTTTCTTT.

The chain uses TRBV7-6 and TRBJ2-3, with TRBD1 as a possible D gene (7 bases). Trimming pared 10 bases from V and 2 bases from J, leaving 10 bases between. Germline CDR1 and CDR2: SGHVS and FNYEAQ. The length of the CDR3 is 12 residues. CDR3 sequence reads: CATGGPTDTQYF. CDR3 DNA: TGTGCCACAGGGGGGCCCACAGATACGCAGTATTTT.

This clone was observed many times. The chain has TRBV7-9 and TRBJ2-1; TRBD2 matches at 7 bases. CDR1 SEHNR and CDR2 FQNEAQ come from the germline V gene (reference sequence). Trimming cost V 6 bases and J 4 bases; bases outside gene matches: 15. CDR3 length: 17 amino acids. CDR3 sequence: CASREARSGLNYNEQFF. CDR3 nucleotide sequence: TGTGCCAGCAGGGAAGCTCGTAGCGGGCTAAATTACAATGAGCAGTTCTTC.

The CDR3 DNA reads TGCGCCAGCAGCTTGATAGGGGCGAACACCGGGGAGCTGTTTTTT. This gives the protein CASSLIGANTGELFF. The chain recombines TRBV5-1 with TRBJ2-2, with a weak D call TRBD1 (5 bases). Germline V lookup: CDR1 SGHRS, CDR2 YFSETQ. V was trimmed by 1 base and J by 0 bases, leaving 7 bases between them. The CDR3 extends over 15 amino acids.

The chain recombines TRBV27 with TRBJ2-1; D ambiguous. V was cut by 5 bases and J by 0 bases, with 8 bases left in between. There are 14 residues in the CDR3. The germline CDR1 and CDR2 sequences are MNHEY and SMNVEV (reference sequence). In DNA form, the CDR3 reads TGTGCCAGCAGTCCTGGATTCTCCTACAATGAGCAGTTCTTC. This sequence encodes CASSPGFSYNEQFF.

The chain recombines TRBV11-2 with TRBJ2-7, with a tentative D call TRBD1 (7 bases). This CDR3 spans 17 amino acids. Germline V gene lookup returns CDR1 SGHAT and CDR2 FQNNGV. Trimming removed 5 bases from V and 1 base from J, with 21 bases in between. The CDR3, as DNA: TGTGCCAGCAGCCGAGGGTCAGGGGGGCGGACGTCCTACGAGCAGTACTTC. As protein: CASSRGSGGRTSYEQYF.